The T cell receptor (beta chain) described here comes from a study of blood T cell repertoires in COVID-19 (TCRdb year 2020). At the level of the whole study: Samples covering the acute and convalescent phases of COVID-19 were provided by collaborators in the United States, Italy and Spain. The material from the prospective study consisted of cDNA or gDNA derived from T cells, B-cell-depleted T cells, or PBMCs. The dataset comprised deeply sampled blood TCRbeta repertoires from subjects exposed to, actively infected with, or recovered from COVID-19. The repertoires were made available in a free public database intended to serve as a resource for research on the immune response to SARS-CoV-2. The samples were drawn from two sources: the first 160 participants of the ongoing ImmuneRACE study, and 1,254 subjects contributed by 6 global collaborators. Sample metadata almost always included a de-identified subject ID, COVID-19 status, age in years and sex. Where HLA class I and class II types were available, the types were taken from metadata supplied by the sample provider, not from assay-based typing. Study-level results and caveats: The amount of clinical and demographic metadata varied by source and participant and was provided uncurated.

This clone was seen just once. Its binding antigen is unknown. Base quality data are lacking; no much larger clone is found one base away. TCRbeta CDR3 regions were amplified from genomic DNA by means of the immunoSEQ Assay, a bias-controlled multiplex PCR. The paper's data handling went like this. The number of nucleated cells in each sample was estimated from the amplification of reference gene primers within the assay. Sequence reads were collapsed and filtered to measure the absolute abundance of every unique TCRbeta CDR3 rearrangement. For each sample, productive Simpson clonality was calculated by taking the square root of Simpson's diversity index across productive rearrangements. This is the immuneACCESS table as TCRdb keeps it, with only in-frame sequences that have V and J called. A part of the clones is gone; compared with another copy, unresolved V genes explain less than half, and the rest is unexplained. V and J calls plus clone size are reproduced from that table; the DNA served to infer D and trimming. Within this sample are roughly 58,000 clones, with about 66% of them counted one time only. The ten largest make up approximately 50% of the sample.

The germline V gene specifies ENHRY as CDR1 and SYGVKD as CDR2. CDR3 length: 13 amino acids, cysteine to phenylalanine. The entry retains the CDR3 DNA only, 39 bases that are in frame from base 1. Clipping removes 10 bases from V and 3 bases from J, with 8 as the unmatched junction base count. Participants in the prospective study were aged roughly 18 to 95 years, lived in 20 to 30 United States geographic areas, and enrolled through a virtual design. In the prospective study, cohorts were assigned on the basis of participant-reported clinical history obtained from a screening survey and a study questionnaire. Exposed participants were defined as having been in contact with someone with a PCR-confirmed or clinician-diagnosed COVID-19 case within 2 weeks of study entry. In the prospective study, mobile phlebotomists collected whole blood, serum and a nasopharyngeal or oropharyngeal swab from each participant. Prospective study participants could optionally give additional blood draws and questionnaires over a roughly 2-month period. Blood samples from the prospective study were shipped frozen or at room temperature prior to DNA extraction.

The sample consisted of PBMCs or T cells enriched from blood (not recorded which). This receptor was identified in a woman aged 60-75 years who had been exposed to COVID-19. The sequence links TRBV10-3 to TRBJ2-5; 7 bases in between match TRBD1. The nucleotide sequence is TGTGCCACCTCCCGGGACAGAGAAGAGACCCAGTACTTC. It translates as CATSRDREETQYF.